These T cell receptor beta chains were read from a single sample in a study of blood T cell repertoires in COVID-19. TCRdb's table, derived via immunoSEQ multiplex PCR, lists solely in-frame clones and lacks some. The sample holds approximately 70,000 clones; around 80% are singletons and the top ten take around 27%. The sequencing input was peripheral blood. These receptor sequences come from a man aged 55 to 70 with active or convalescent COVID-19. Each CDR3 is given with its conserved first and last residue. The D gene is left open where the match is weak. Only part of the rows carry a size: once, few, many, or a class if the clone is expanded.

CDR3aa: CASSLGAGPAGTQYF
CDR3nt: TGTGCCAGCAGCTTGGGAGCGGGACCAGCAGGTACGCAGTATTTT
d_gene: TRBD2
v_gene: TRBV5-4
abundance: NA
j_gene: TRBJ2-3

CDR3aa: CASSLVAGGGNEQFF
CDR3nt: TGCGCCAGCAGCTTGGTAGCGGGGGGAGGGAATGAGCAGTTCTTC
d_gene: TRBD2
v_gene: TRBV5-1
abundance: NA
j_gene: TRBJ2-1

CDR3aa: CASSPIAGGKTQYF
CDR3nt: TGTGCCAGCAGCCCTATAGCGGGGGGAAAGACCCAGTACTTC
d_gene: TRBD2
v_gene: TRBV7-8
abundance: few
j_gene: TRBJ2-5

CDR3aa: CASSKDRALPQHF
CDR3nt: TGTGCCAGCAGTAAGGACAGGGCCTTGCCCCAGCATTTT
d_gene: TRBD1
v_gene: TRBV6-1
abundance: NA
j_gene: TRBJ1-5

CDR3aa: CASSPQGGFQETQYF
CDR3nt: TGCGCCAGCAGCCCCCAGGGAGGGTTCCAAGAGACCCAGTACTTC
d_gene: TRBD2
v_gene: TRBV5-1
abundance: NA
j_gene: TRBJ2-5

CDR3aa: CASSEGVTGSGEQYF
CDR3nt: TGTGCCAGCAGTGAAGGTGTGACAGGGTCTGGCGAGCAGTACTTC
d_gene: TRBD1
v_gene: TRBV2
abundance: NA
j_gene: TRBJ2-7

CDR3aa: CASSLPQRVDYTF
CDR3nt: TGTGCCAGCAGCTTGCCCCAACGGGTAGACTACACCTTC
d_gene: NA
v_gene: TRBV7-2
abundance: few
j_gene: TRBJ1-2

CDR3aa: CASSKAKGAPAAEKLFF
CDR3nt: TGTGCCAGCAGCAAAGCGAAAGGAGCACCTGCAGCGGAAAAACTGTTTTTT
d_gene: NA
v_gene: TRBV21-1
abundance: NA
j_gene: TRBJ1-4

CDR3aa: CASSLGMGQGGTEAFF
CDR3nt: TGTGCCAGCAGCTTAGGAATGGGTCAGGGAGGGACTGAAGCTTTCTTT
d_gene: NA
v_gene: TRBV11-3
abundance: few
j_gene: TRBJ1-1

CDR3aa: CASSYPRQGADEQFF
CDR3nt: TGTGCCAGCAGTTACCCCCGACAGGGGGCAGATGAGCAGTTCTTC
d_gene: TRBD1
v_gene: TRBV6-5
abundance: few
j_gene: TRBJ2-1

CDR3aa: CASSSGGHTPNTQYF
CDR3nt: TGTGCCAGCAGCTCGGGGGGCCACACACCGAATACGCAGTATTTT
d_gene: NA
v_gene: TRBV7-3
abundance: NA
j_gene: TRBJ2-3

CDR3aa: CASSHSTGDHYGYTF
CDR3nt: TGTGCCAGCAGCCATTCTACAGGGGATCACTATGGCTACACCTTC
d_gene: TRBD1
v_gene: TRBV3-1/TRBV3-2
abundance: NA
j_gene: TRBJ1-2

CDR3aa: CASSMTGFTEAFF
CDR3nt: TGTGCCAGCAGCATGACAGGATTCACTGAAGCTTTCTTT
d_gene: NA
v_gene: TRBV2
abundance: NA
j_gene: TRBJ1-1

CDR3aa: CARSCGRVAYEQYF
CDR3nt: TGTGCCAGAAGCTGCGGCAGGGTGGCCTACGAGCAGTACTTC
d_gene: NA
v_gene: TRBV5-3
abundance: few
j_gene: TRBJ2-7

CDR3aa: CASSVQIGNEQFF
CDR3nt: TGTGCCAGCAGCGTCCAGATCGGGAATGAGCAGTTCTTC
d_gene: NA
v_gene: TRBV9
abundance: NA
j_gene: TRBJ2-1

CDR3aa: CASSEVPGGGAATDTQYF
CDR3nt: TGTGCCAGCAGTGAAGTCCCGGGCGGGGGGGCCGCCACAGATACGCAGTATTTT
d_gene: TRBD2
v_gene: TRBV25-1
abundance: NA
j_gene: TRBJ2-3

CDR3aa: CASSHLTGQGADEQFF
CDR3nt: TGTGCCAGCAGCCATTTGACGGGACAGGGGGCCGATGAGCAGTTCTTC
d_gene: TRBD1
v_gene: TRBV14
abundance: NA
j_gene: TRBJ2-1

CDR3aa: CASSEPGEDEKLFF
CDR3nt: TGTGCCAGCAGTGAGCCCGGGGAAGATGAAAAACTGTTTTTT
d_gene: NA
v_gene: TRBV6-6
abundance: few
j_gene: TRBJ1-4

CDR3aa: CASSPRGDTGELFF
CDR3nt: TGTGCCAGCAGTCCCCGGGGGGACACCGGGGAGCTGTTTTTT
d_gene: TRBD2
v_gene: TRBV28
abundance: NA
j_gene: TRBJ2-2

CDR3aa: CASRYLAGALQDTQYF
CDR3nt: TGTGCCAGCAGATACCTAGCGGGGGCGCTCCAAGATACGCAGTATTTT
d_gene: TRBD2
v_gene: TRBV6-2/TRBV6-3
abundance: few
j_gene: TRBJ2-3

CDR3aa: CASSNTGTGANVLTF
CDR3nt: TGTGCCAGTAGTAATACGGGAACTGGGGCCAACGTCCTGACTTTC
d_gene: NA
v_gene: TRBV19
abundance: NA
j_gene: TRBJ2-6

CDR3aa: CASSQWNSNSGNTIYF
CDR3nt: TGCGCCAGCAGTCAATGGAACAGCAACTCTGGAAACACCATATATTTT
d_gene: NA
v_gene: TRBV23-1
abundance: once
j_gene: TRBJ1-3

CDR3aa: CASSESSGRPITYF
CDR3nt: TGCGCCAGCAGTGAGTCGAGTGGCAGGCCCATCACGTACTTC
d_gene: NA
v_gene: TRBV10-1
abundance: few
j_gene: TRBJ2-7

CDR3aa: CASSEYGAGRAFF
CDR3nt: TGTGCCAGCAGTGAATATGGGGCAGGGCGAGCTTTCTTT
d_gene: NA
v_gene: TRBV6-1
abundance: NA
j_gene: TRBJ1-1

CDR3aa: CASSLGDTLNSPLHF
CDR3nt: TGTGCCAGCAGTTTAGGTGACACCTTAAATTCACCCCTCCACTTT
d_gene: NA
v_gene: TRBV28
abundance: NA
j_gene: TRBJ1-6

CDR3aa: CASSPPGPGDTEAFF
CDR3nt: TGTGCCAGCAGTCCGCCGGGTCCGGGGGACACTGAAGCTTTCTTT
d_gene: NA
v_gene: TRBV6-5
abundance: NA
j_gene: TRBJ1-1

CDR3aa: CASSRTGGISYNEQFF
CDR3nt: TGTGCCAGTAGCAGGACAGGAGGCATCTCCTACAATGAGCAGTTCTTC
d_gene: TRBD1
v_gene: TRBV19
abundance: NA
j_gene: TRBJ2-1